This is a list of T cell receptor beta chains from one sample in a study of cytomegalovirus exposure and HLA in healthy donors. Some clones are missing from TCRdb's copy, which holds only in-frame ones; the method was immunoSEQ multiplex PCR. The sample records 150,000 to 200,000 clones, 87% being singletons. Sample: PBMCs. The receptors here all came from a woman aged 25 to 45 in good health and CMV-seronegative. Each CDR3 is given with its conserved first and last residue. The D gene is left open where the match is weak. Clone size is shown for a subset of rows, as once, few, many or a class of expanded clone.

abundance,j_gene,v_gene,d_gene,CDR3aa,CDR3nt
.,TRBJ2-1,TRBV4-1,TRBD2,CASSQERGPSGGGNEQFF,TGCGCCAGCAGCCAAGAACGTGGTCCCAGCGGGGGGGGGAATGAGCAGTTCTTC
.,TRBJ2-3,TRBV4-1,TRBD2,CASSQLLAGGDTDTQYF,TGCGCCAGCAGCCAGTTACTAGCGGGGGGCGACACAGATACGCAGTATTTT
.,TRBJ1-1,TRBV25-1,.,CASSEDSMNTEAFF,TGTGCCAGCAGTGAAGACAGCATGAACACTGAAGCTTTCTTT
.,TRBJ1-6,TRBV30,TRBD1,CAWRDPGQGVPPLHF,TGTGCCTGGAGGGACCCGGGACAGGGGGTTCCACCCCTCCACTTT
.,TRBJ2-1,TRBV2,.,CASSGTFSSNEQFF,TGTGCCAGCAGCGGGACTTTTTCCTCCAATGAGCAGTTCTTC
once,TRBJ2-1,TRBV10-3,.,CAISADSYNEQFF,TGTGCCATCAGTGCCGACAGTTACAATGAGCAGTTCTTC
.,TRBJ2-7,TRBV5-4,TRBD2,CASSLFPLLAGGHYEQYF,TGTGCCAGCAGCTTGTTCCCCTTACTAGCGGGGGGGCACTACGAGCAGTACTTC
.,TRBJ2-5,TRBV5-6,.,CASSLKARQETQYF,TGTGCCAGCAGCTTGAAGGCCAGGCAAGAGACCCAGTACTTC
.,TRBJ2-3,TRBV4-3,.,CASSQDSGGADTQYF,TGCGCCAGCAGCCAAGATAGCGGCGGGGCAGATACGCAGTATTTT
.,TRBJ1-2,TRBV18,TRBD1,CASSRQGDGYTF,TGTGCCAGCTCGCGACAGGGAGACGGCTACACCTTC
.,TRBJ1-5,TRBV18,.,CASSRGDRANQPQHF,TGTGCCAGCTCACGGGGAGATAGGGCCAATCAGCCCCAGCATTTT
once,TRBJ1-1,TRBV5-1,.,CASSLGDSEAFF,TGCGCCAGCAGCTTGGGGGACTCTGAAGCTTTCTTT
.,TRBJ2-7,TRBV4-1,TRBD1,CASSQGRGLFYEQYF,TGCGCCAGCAGCCAGGGCAGGGGGCTCTTCTACGAGCAGTACTTC
.,TRBJ2-2,TRBV5-1,TRBD1,CASSPDRGTGHGELFF,TGCGCCAGCAGCCCCGACCGGGGGACAGGGCACGGGGAGCTGTTTTTT
.,TRBJ1-1,TRBV5-1,TRBD1,CASSPMTGPNTEAFF,TGCGCCAGCAGCCCGATGACAGGGCCGAACACTGAAGCTTTCTTT
once,TRBJ1-1,TRBV6-1,TRBD1,CASSEAWGTAMNTEAFF,TGTGCCAGCAGTGAAGCCTGGGGGACAGCGATGAACACTGAAGCTTTCTTT
.,TRBJ2-1,TRBV27,TRBD2,CASSLGPAGGLNEQFF,TGTGCCAGCAGTTTGGGTCCAGCGGGGGGACTCAATGAGCAGTTCTTC
.,TRBJ1-6,TRBV15,TRBD1,CATRPTGQGDNSPLHF,TGTGCCACCCGACCTACGGGACAGGGGGATAATTCACCCCTCCACTTT
once,TRBJ2-3,TRBV4-1,.,CASGSSEEIADTQYF,TGCGCCAGCGGGTCGTCCGAGGAGATCGCAGATACGCAGTATTTT
.,TRBJ2-1,TRBV11-3,TRBD2,CASSPWTSGLNEQFF,TGTGCCAGCAGCCCGTGGACTAGCGGACTAAATGAGCAGTTCTTC
.,TRBJ1-1,TRBV5-1,.,CASSWTGGTNTEAFF,TGCGCCAGCAGCTGGACGGGGGGAACGAACACTGAAGCTTTCTTT
.,TRBJ2-7,TRBV2,.,CASSEAYSLSYEQYF,TGTGCCAGCAGTGAAGCGTACTCCCTATCCTACGAGCAGTACTTC
.,TRBJ2-7,TRBV4-3,TRBD1,CASSQTRTGGIPYEQYF,TGCGCCAGCAGCCAAACAAGGACAGGGGGCATTCCCTACGAGCAGTACTTC
.,TRBJ2-7,TRBV9,.,CASPQGIYYEQYF,TGTGCCAGCCCCCAGGGTATCTACTACGAGCAGTACTTC
.,TRBJ2-3,TRBV29-1,TRBD2,CSAKTSGGDTDTQYF,TGCAGCGCCAAGACTAGCGGGGGGGATACAGATACGCAGTATTTT
.,TRBJ1-2,TRBV6-5,TRBD1,CASSSRTGNYGYTF,TGTGCCAGCAGTTCCAGGACAGGGAACTATGGCTACACCTTC
.,TRBJ2-7,TRBV6-5,.,CASSYATELEQYF,TGTGCCAGCAGTTACGCCACAGAACTTGAGCAGTACTTC
.,TRBJ2-5,TRBV30,TRBD2,CAWQLAGGPGETQYF,TGTGCCTGGCAACTAGCGGGGGGGCCCGGAGAGACCCAGTACTTC
.,TRBJ2-1,TRBV5-4,TRBD2,CASRWGGNEQFF,TGTGCCAGCCGATGGGGGGGAAATGAGCAGTTCTTC
.,TRBJ2-5,TRBV20-1,TRBD1,CSGDSQETQYF,TGCAGCGGGGACAGTCAAGAGACCCAGTACTTC
.,TRBJ2-7,TRBV4-1,.,CASSQESGTFAGAWTYEQYF,TGCGCCAGCAGCCAAGAATCGGGGACATTCGCGGGGGCGTGGACCTACGAGCAGTACTTC
.,TRBJ2-7,TRBV5-4,.,CASSLEETYEQYF,TGTGCCAGCAGCTTGGAGGAGACCTACGAGCAGTACTTC
few,TRBJ2-2,TRBV2,.,CASSALSGELFF,TGTGCCAGCAGTGCCCTCTCCGGGGAGCTGTTTTTT
.,TRBJ1-3,TRBV19,.,CASSRQNGNTIYF,TGTGCCAGTAGCCGACAGAACGGAAACACCATATATTTT
.,TRBJ2-7,TRBV2,TRBD1,CASNLQGANEQYF,TGTGCCAGCAACCTACAGGGGGCCAACGAGCAGTACTTC
.,TRBJ1-6,TRBV5-1,.,CASTSSGAGNSPLHF,TGCGCCAGCACCTCCTCAGGGGCAGGTAATTCACCCCTCCACTTT
.,TRBJ2-1,TRBV30,TRBD2,CAWRTSGGNEQFF,TGTGCCTGGAGAACTAGCGGGGGCAATGAGCAGTTCTTC
.,TRBJ2-1,TRBV11-3,.,CASSLGGYNEQFF,TGTGCCAGCAGCTTAGGAGGCTACAATGAGCAGTTCTTC
.,TRBJ1-4,TRBV27,.,CASSLSRWGGKLFF,TGTGCCAGCAGTTTATCGAGGTGGGGAGGAAAACTGTTTTTT
.,TRBJ1-2,TRBV6-6,.,CASSYSGAGFGYTF,TGTGCCAGCAGTTACTCGGGGGCAGGCTTCGGCTACACCTTC